The clone carrying this T cell receptor (beta chain) was seen only a few times. Sequenced by immunoSEQ multiplex PCR; TCRdb stores in-frame clones only, minus some. The sample contains about 200,000 clones, roughly 82% of which appear only once. Trimming shortened V by 4 bases and J by 0 bases, and 17 bases separated the two germline ends. This CDR3 is 16 amino acids long. From germline, CDR1 is SGHRS and CDR2 YFSETQ. The data derive from a study of blood T cell repertoires in COVID-19. About the study: Collection of acute and convalescent COVID-19 samples took place in the United States, Italy and Spain. In each case, the material was cDNA or gDNA derived from T cells, B-cell-depleted T cells, or PBMCs.

This rearrangement joins TRBV5-1 to TRBJ2-7, with D perhaps TRBD2 (6 bases). Specimen: PBMCs or T cells enriched from blood (not recorded which). The sequence was obtained from a man aged 40-50 years with acute COVID-19. CDR3 nucleotide sequence: TGCGCCAGCAGCCGTAGCGGACGGCTAAGCTCCTACGAGCAGTACTTC. This translates into CASSRSGRLSSYEQYF.